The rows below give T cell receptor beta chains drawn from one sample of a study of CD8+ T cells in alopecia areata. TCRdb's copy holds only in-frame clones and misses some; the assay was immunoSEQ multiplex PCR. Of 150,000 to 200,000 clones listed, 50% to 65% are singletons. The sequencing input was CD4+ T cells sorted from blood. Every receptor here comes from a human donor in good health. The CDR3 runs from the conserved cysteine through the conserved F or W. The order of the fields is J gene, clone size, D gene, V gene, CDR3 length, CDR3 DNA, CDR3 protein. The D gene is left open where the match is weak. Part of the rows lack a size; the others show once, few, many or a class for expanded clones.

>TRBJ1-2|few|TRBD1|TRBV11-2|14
TGTGCCAGCAGCGGAACTGGGACAGGGGATGGCTACACCTTC
CASSGTGTGDGYTF
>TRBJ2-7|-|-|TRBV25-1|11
TGTGCCAGCATCGGGGCCTACGAGCAGTACTTC
CASIGAYEQYF
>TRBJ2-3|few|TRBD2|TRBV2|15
TGTGCCAGCAGTCCGACTAGCGGGAGGGCGAATACGCAGTATTTT
CASSPTSGRANTQYF
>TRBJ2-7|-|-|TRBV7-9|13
TGTGCCAGCAGCCCCGGACGGGAAGTCGAGCAGTACTTC
CASSPGREVEQYF
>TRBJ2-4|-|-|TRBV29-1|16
TGCAGCGTTGAATTGACAGGGAGGTCGGCCAAAAACATTCAGTACTTC
CSVELTGRSAKNIQYF
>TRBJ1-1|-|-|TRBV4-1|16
TGCGCCAGCAGCCAAGAAAAAGCGGGGGCCAAACCCGAAGCTTTCTTT
CASSQEKAGAKPEAFF
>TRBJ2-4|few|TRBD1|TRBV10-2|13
TGCGCCAGCAGGGGACAGGCCAAAAACATTCAGTACTTC
CASRGQAKNIQYF
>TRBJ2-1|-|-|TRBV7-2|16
TGTGCCAGCAGTGAATTCAGCGGACCCTCCTACAATGAGCAGTTCTTC
CASSEFSGPSYNEQFF
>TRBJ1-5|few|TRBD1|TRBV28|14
TGTGCCAGCAGACAACAAAGCAGGGGGTACCGACAGCATTTT
CASRQQSRGYRQHF
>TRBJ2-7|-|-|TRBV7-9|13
TGTGCCAGCAGCTCCCTGATGGCCTACGAGCAGTACTTC
CASSSLMAYEQYF
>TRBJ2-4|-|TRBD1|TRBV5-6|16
TGTGCCAGCAGCTCCGGGACAGGGAAGAGGAAAAACATTCAGTACTTC
CASSSGTGKRKNIQYF
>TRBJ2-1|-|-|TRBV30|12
TGTGCCTGGGGGACTGCGCACAATGAGCAGTTCTTC
CAWGTAHNEQFF
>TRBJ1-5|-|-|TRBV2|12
TGTGCCAGCAGTGAAGGGGATCAGCCCCAGCATTTT
CASSEGDQPQHF
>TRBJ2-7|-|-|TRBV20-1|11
TGCAGTGCTAGGACAGATCTAGAGCAGTACTTC
CSARTDLEQYF
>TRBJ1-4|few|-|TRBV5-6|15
TGTGCCAGCAGCTTGCTTAGGGGCGGAAATGAAAAACTGTTTTTT
CASSLLRGGNEKLFF
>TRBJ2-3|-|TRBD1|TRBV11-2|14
TGTGCCAGCAGCTTAAGAGGGGGCCTAGATACGCAGTATTTT
CASSLRGGLDTQYF
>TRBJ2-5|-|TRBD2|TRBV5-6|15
TGTGCCAGCAGCCCTGGACTAGCGGGTAGAGAGACCCAGTACTTC
CASSPGLAGRETQYF
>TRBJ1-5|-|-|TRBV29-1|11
TGCAGCGTTGGCAGCAATCAGCCCCAGCATTTT
CSVGSNQPQHF
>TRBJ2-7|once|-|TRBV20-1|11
TGCAGTGCTAGACAGGGCAGGGAGCAGTACTTC
CSARQGREQYF
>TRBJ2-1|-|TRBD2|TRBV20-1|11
TGCAGTGAAACTAGCGGCAATGAGCAGTTCTTC
CSETSGNEQFF
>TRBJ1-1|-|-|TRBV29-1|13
TGCAGCGTTGCGAGGGGGATTCGCACTGAAGCTTTCTTT
CSVARGIRTEAFF
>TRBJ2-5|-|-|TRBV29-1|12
TGCAGCGTAGAAGGACTCGGAGAGTCCCAGTACTTC
CSVEGLGESQYF
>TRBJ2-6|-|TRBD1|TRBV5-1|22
TGCGCCAGCAGCTTGGGGATTGTTTTAATGGGACAGGGGAAATCTGGGGCCAACGTCCTGACTTTC
CASSLGIVLMGQGKSGANVLTF
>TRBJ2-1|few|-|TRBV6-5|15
TGTGCCAGCGCCTCTCTTGTGGCGGGAATCAATGAGCAGTTCTTC
CASASLVAGINEQFF
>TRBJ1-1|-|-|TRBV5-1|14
TGCGCCAGCAGCTTGTTGGACTTGAACACTGAAGCTTTCTTT
CASSLLDLNTEAFF
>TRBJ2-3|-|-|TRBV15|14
TGTGCCACCAGCAGAGGAGCGGCCACAGATACGCAGTATTTT
CATSRGAATDTQYF
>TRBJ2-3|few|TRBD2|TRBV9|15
TGTGCCAGCAGCCCTAGCGGGCTCCTGGGAGATACGCAGTATTTT
CASSPSGLLGDTQYF
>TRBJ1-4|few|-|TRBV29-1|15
TGCAGCGTTAGGGAGGGCCTAACGGCTAATGAAAAACTGTTTTTT
CSVREGLTANEKLFF
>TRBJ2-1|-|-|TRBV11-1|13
TGTGCCAGCAGCTCACGGACGATCAATGAGCAGTTCTTC
CASSSRTINEQFF
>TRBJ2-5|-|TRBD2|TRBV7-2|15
TGTGCCAGCAGGCTAGCGGGAGGACACCAAGAGACCCAGTACTTC
CASRLAGGHQETQYF
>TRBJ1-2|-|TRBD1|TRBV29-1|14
TGCAGCGCCCTTACCGGGACAGGGTACGATGGCTACACCTTC
CSALTGTGYDGYTF